The 6 T cell receptor beta chains given below trace back to one sample, sequenced in a study of blood T cell repertoires in COVID-19 (dated by TCRdb to between 2020 and 2021). The receptor library was made with the immunoSEQ multiplex PCR assay. TCRdb re-hosts the immuneACCESS table, in-frame sequences only. Its copies lack some clones; in the studies checked, an unresolved V gene accounts for under half of them, and the cause for the rest is not known. Within this sample are around 300,000 clones, with 86% of them counted one time only. The biggest ten clones account for approximately 2.5% of the sample. The sample comprised PBMCs or T cells enriched from blood (not recorded which). Source of these receptors: a woman aged 18-29 years who had recovered from COVID-19.

The chain employs TRBV10-3 and TRBJ2-7; D may be TRBD1 (5 bases). The CDR3 consists of 13 residues. The germline V gene encodes CDR1 ENHRY and CDR2 SYGVKD. V dropped 6 bases and J dropped 2 bases, with 11 bases sitting between them. The CDR3 nucleotides are TGTGCCATCAGCCTGACAGCAACCTACGAGCAGTACTTC. Residues: CAISLTATYEQYF.

The CDR3 DNA reads as TGCGCCAGCAGCTTGGTGGTTGAGGAGGAAGCTTTCTTT. It encodes CASSLVVEEEAFF. The chain carries TRBV5-1 and TRBJ1-1, with D uncertain. Trimming shortened V by 0 bases and J by 8 bases, and 11 bases separated the two germline ends. This CDR3 has 13 amino acids. CDR1 and CDR2 (germline): SGHRS, YFSETQ.

The rearrangement joins TRBV10-3 to TRBJ2-1, with 10 positions matching TRBD2. The CDR3 is made up of 18 amino acids. The germline gives CDR1 ENHRY, CDR2 SYGVKD. J lost 1 base, V lost 2 bases, and 8 bases had no gene match. The CDR3 bases are TGTGCCATCAGTGAGCGGAGCGGGGGGGCCGTATCCTACAATGAGCAGTTCTTC. Translation gives CAISERSGGAVSYNEQFF.

The chain carries TRBV19 and TRBJ1-4; no reliable D call. Trimming removed 8 bases at V and 0 bases at J, with 22 bases between. Germline V gives CDR1 LNHDA, CDR2 SQIVND (reference sequence). This CDR3 is 18 amino acids long. CDR3 in DNA: TGTGCCAGTCACCCAACAGCCACCTTTTTCGCAACTAATGAAAAACTGTTTTTT. Its protein is CASHPTATFFATNEKLFF.

The chain recombines TRBV7-2 with TRBJ2-7; TRBD2 matches at 13 bases. In germline, CDR1 is SGHTA, CDR2 FQGNSA. The junction had 3 bases not matched to a gene; V was cut back by 3 bases and J by 1 base. CDR3 length: 16 residues. The CDR3 DNA reads as TGTGCCAGCAGCTTCCCGGGACTAGCGGGGTCCTACGAGCAGTACTTC. Translating it yields CASSFPGLAGSYEQYF.

This chain links TRBV7-2 with TRBJ2-1; 11 bases fit TRBD2. Trimming took 5 bases from V and 6 from J; bases not matched to a gene: 15. There are 18 residues in the CDR3. CDR1 is SGHTA and CDR2 is FQGNSA in the germline V gene. The DNA for the CDR3 is TGTGCCAGCAGCCGGGGGGCTAGCGGGAGGACAGTCCGCAATGAGCAGTTCTTC. Translation gives CASSRGASGRTVRNEQFF.